This is a list of T cell receptor beta chains from one sample in a study of cytomegalovirus exposure and HLA in healthy donors. Here immunoSEQ multiplex PCR was the method, and the copy in TCRdb shows in-frame clones only, minus some. The table records approximately 150,000 clones, over 70% of them present only once. Material: PBMCs. The receptors were sampled from a woman between 35 and 50 years old in good health and CMV-seropositive. Both conserved end residues are part of each CDR3. D genes are given only for firm matches. Clone size is not always given. Where it is, it says once, few, many or a class for expanded clones.

V gene: TRBV7-9; J gene: TRBJ1-6; D gene: TRBD1; clone size: NA; CDR3 DNA: TGTGCCAGCAGCGAAACAGGGGTTTCACCCCTCCACTTT; CDR3 protein: CASSETGVSPLHF
V gene: TRBV6-1; J gene: TRBJ1-2; D gene: TRBD1; clone size: few; CDR3 DNA: TGTGCCAGCAGTAGACAGGGTATCTCCTATGGCTACACCTTC; CDR3 protein: CASSRQGISYGYTF
V gene: TRBV5-1; J gene: TRBJ1-1; D gene: NA; clone size: NA; CDR3 DNA: TGCGCCAGCAGCACTGGTTGGACTGAAGCTTTCTTT; CDR3 protein: CASSTGWTEAFF
V gene: TRBV30; J gene: TRBJ1-2; D gene: NA; clone size: NA; CDR3 DNA: TGTGCCCGAAGGGAGCATCTCTATGGCTACACCTTC; CDR3 protein: CARREHLYGYTF
V gene: TRBV4-3; J gene: TRBJ2-7; D gene: TRBD1; clone size: NA; CDR3 DNA: TGCGCCAGCAGCCGACAATTGACAGGGGGCTACGAGCAGTACTTC; CDR3 protein: CASSRQLTGGYEQYF
V gene: TRBV4-2; J gene: TRBJ2-7; D gene: NA; clone size: NA; CDR3 DNA: TGTGCCAGCAGCCCGGGGTTGGGAGGGACAAGTAAGACCTACGAGCAGTACTTC; CDR3 protein: CASSPGLGGTSKTYEQYF
V gene: TRBV6-1; J gene: TRBJ1-3; D gene: NA; clone size: NA; CDR3 DNA: TGTGCCAGCAGTACAGGGATACCTGGAAACACCATATATTTT; CDR3 protein: CASSTGIPGNTIYF
V gene: TRBV5-1; J gene: TRBJ1-5; D gene: NA; clone size: NA; CDR3 DNA: TGCGCCAGCAGCTTAGGAGGTAGTAGCAATCAGCCCCAGCATTTT; CDR3 protein: CASSLGGSSNQPQHF
V gene: TRBV5-4; J gene: TRBJ2-1; D gene: NA; clone size: NA; CDR3 DNA: TGTGCCAGCAGCTTGGGTGGAGGGGGGGCCTACAATGAGCAGTTCTTC; CDR3 protein: CASSLGGGGAYNEQFF
V gene: TRBV10-3; J gene: TRBJ1-2; D gene: TRBD1; clone size: NA; CDR3 DNA: TGTGCCATCAGCGAAACAGGGGATGGCTACACCTTC; CDR3 protein: CAISETGDGYTF
V gene: TRBV4-1; J gene: TRBJ2-3; D gene: TRBD2; clone size: NA; CDR3 DNA: TGCGCCAGCAGCCAAACTAGCGGGGGGGCCACAGATACGCAGTATTTT; CDR3 protein: CASSQTSGGATDTQYF
V gene: TRBV5-6; J gene: TRBJ1-1; D gene: NA; clone size: NA; CDR3 DNA: TGTGCCAGCAGCCCAATGTTATGGGGGACATTGAACACTGAAGCTTTCTTT; CDR3 protein: CASSPMLWGTLNTEAFF
V gene: TRBV28; J gene: TRBJ2-2; D gene: NA; clone size: NA; CDR3 DNA: TGTGCCAGCAGTCACAGGGTTGGGATGTGGACCGGGGAGCTGTTTTTT; CDR3 protein: CASSHRVGMWTGELFF
V gene: TRBV28; J gene: TRBJ2-7; D gene: NA; clone size: NA; CDR3 DNA: TGTGCCAGCAGACGACAGGCCGGATACGAGCAGTACTTC; CDR3 protein: CASRRQAGYEQYF
V gene: TRBV28; J gene: TRBJ2-7; D gene: TRBD2; clone size: NA; CDR3 DNA: TGTGCCAGCAGCAGCGTTGGGCTAGCGGGGGCGGAGCAGTACTTC; CDR3 protein: CASSSVGLAGAEQYF
V gene: TRBV7-8; J gene: TRBJ1-2; D gene: NA; clone size: NA; CDR3 DNA: TGTGCCAGCAGCTTAGACGAGGTGATCTATGGCTACACCTTC; CDR3 protein: CASSLDEVIYGYTF
V gene: TRBV6-1; J gene: TRBJ2-7; D gene: NA; clone size: NA; CDR3 DNA: TGTGCCAGCCGGGACTCGCTCTACGAGCAGTACTTC; CDR3 protein: CASRDSLYEQYF
V gene: TRBV4-2; J gene: TRBJ1-4; D gene: NA; clone size: few; CDR3 DNA: TGTGCCAGCAGCCAAGCGCAGGGGACGGAAAATGAAAAACTGTTTTTT; CDR3 protein: CASSQAQGTENEKLFF
V gene: TRBV30; J gene: TRBJ1-2; D gene: NA; clone size: NA; CDR3 DNA: TGTGCCTGGGGATCACTCAGGGCGGCTGGTGGCTACACCTTC; CDR3 protein: CAWGSLRAAGGYTF
V gene: TRBV6-6; J gene: TRBJ1-1; D gene: TRBD1; clone size: NA; CDR3 DNA: TGTGCCGGGGGACAGGGGAACACTGAAGCTTTCTTT; CDR3 protein: CAGGQGNTEAFF
V gene: TRBV6-1; J gene: TRBJ1-2; D gene: NA; clone size: NA; CDR3 DNA: TGTGCCAGCCGCGGAGGAACTAGATATGGCTACACCTTC; CDR3 protein: CASRGGTRYGYTF
V gene: TRBV21-1; J gene: TRBJ1-1; D gene: NA; clone size: NA; CDR3 DNA: TGTGCCAGCAGCAAAGTAAGCCCTGAAGCTTTCTTT; CDR3 protein: CASSKVSPEAFF
V gene: TRBV30; J gene: TRBJ1-6; D gene: TRBD1; clone size: NA; CDR3 DNA: TGTGCCTGGAGTTTATTCGGGGACAGCCGTAATTCACCCCTCCACTTT; CDR3 protein: CAWSLFGDSRNSPLHF
V gene: TRBV28; J gene: TRBJ2-7; D gene: TRBD1; clone size: NA; CDR3 DNA: TGTGCCAGCAGTGTCACCGGGACAGGGGCTTACGAGCAGTACTTC; CDR3 protein: CASSVTGTGAYEQYF
V gene: TRBV18; J gene: TRBJ2-5; D gene: TRBD2; clone size: NA; CDR3 DNA: TGTGCCAGCTCACCAGATCCCGAGCGGGGGAGGGGAGAGACCCAGTACTTC; CDR3 protein: CASSPDPERGRGETQYF
V gene: TRBV30; J gene: TRBJ1-3; D gene: NA; clone size: NA; CDR3 DNA: TGTGCCTGGAGTGCAGGGATCTCTGGAAACACCATATATTTT; CDR3 protein: CAWSAGISGNTIYF
V gene: TRBV30; J gene: TRBJ2-2; D gene: NA; clone size: NA; CDR3 DNA: TGTGCCTACCATCCCCCTGGGGAGACCGGGGAGCTGTTTTTT; CDR3 protein: CAYHPPGETGELFF
V gene: TRBV2; J gene: TRBJ2-2; D gene: NA; clone size: few; CDR3 DNA: TGTGCCAGCAGCGCGGAACAGGCGATCACCGGGGAGCTGTTTTTT; CDR3 protein: CASSAEQAITGELFF
V gene: TRBV6-5; J gene: TRBJ2-5; D gene: TRBD2; clone size: NA; CDR3 DNA: TGTGCCAGCAGTTACTCGAGGGAGCGGGGGAGGGAGACCCAGTACTTC; CDR3 protein: CASSYSRERGRETQYF
V gene: TRBV11-2; J gene: TRBJ1-3; D gene: NA; clone size: NA; CDR3 DNA: TGTGCCAGCAGCTCTGGTCGGGACAAGAGCTCTGGAAACACCATATATTTT; CDR3 protein: CASSSGRDKSSGNTIYF
V gene: TRBV10-3; J gene: TRBJ2-7; D gene: TRBD1; clone size: NA; CDR3 DNA: TGTGCCAGCAGTTATGGGACAGGGGGCGACGAGCAGTACTTC; CDR3 protein: CASSYGTGGDEQYF
V gene: TRBV6-6; J gene: TRBJ1-3; D gene: NA; clone size: NA; CDR3 DNA: TGTGCCAGCAGTCAGACAGGCTTCTCTGGAAACACCATATATTTT; CDR3 protein: CASSQTGFSGNTIYF
V gene: TRBV6-6; J gene: TRBJ2-2; D gene: NA; clone size: NA; CDR3 DNA: TGTGCCAGCAGTTACCCCCCTACGGGGGAGCTGTTTTTT; CDR3 protein: CASSYPPTGELFF